These 20 T cell receptor beta chains share one sample of origin, sequenced in a study of CD8 T cells in Susac syndrome. RNA in amounts of roughly 0.5 to 1 ug was reverse transcribed with random hexamers. One entry per CDR3 protein results from TCRdb running MiXCR on the immunoSEQ multiplex PCR reads. The table includes more than 200,000 distinct CDR3 sequences, approximately 94% detected once. Specimen: CD4+ T cells from PBMCs. Receptors were obtained from a human donor with Susac syndrome.

The chain employs TRBV20-1 and TRBJ1-2; 9 bases are a match to TRBD1. The CDR3 is 14 amino acids. With 0 bases clipped from V and 8 bases from J, the junction kept 7 bases outside the gene matches. Germline V CDR1 and CDR2: DFQATT, SNEGSKA (reference sequence). DNA for the CDR3: TGCAGTGCTAGAGAGGGGGACAGGGCGTGGGGCTACACCTTC. It specifies CSAREGDRAWGYTF.

The chain has TRBV30 and TRBJ2-2; D ambiguous. Germline-derived CDR1 and CDR2 are GTSNPN and SVGIG (reference sequence). The CDR3 has 13 amino acids. Trimming shortened V by 3 bases and J by 8 bases, and 13 bases separated the two germline ends. The CDR3 DNA sequence: TGTGCCTGGAGAAGTCAGCTAGGGGGGGAGCTGTTTTTT. Amino acids: CAWRSQLGGELFF. Looking up the rest from reference TRBV30 and TRBJ2-2 gives the full variable domain: SQTIHQWPATLVQPVGSPLSLECTVEGTSNPNLYWYRQAAGRGLQLLFYSVGIGQISSEVPQNLSASRPQDRQFILSSKKLLLSDSGFYLCAWRSQLGGELFFGEGSRLTVL.

This clonotype was counted once. Here the CDR3 DNA reads TGTGCCAGCAGTTACTCGAGGGGCAATCAGCCCCAGCATTTT. It codes for CASSYSRGNQPQHF. The chain uses TRBV6-5 and TRBJ1-5; unclear D gene. Germline-derived CDR1 and CDR2 are MNHEY and SVGAGI. V was pared by 0 bases and J by 2 bases, with 5 bases between. The CDR3 has 14 amino acids.

The chain links TRBV20-1 to TRBJ2-7; D gene unclear. Germline lookup yields CDR1 DFQATT and CDR2 SNEGSKA (reference sequence). CDR3 size: 11 residues. V shed 6 bases and J shed 7 bases, with 13 bases lying between them. CDR3 sequence: CSAAGPREQYF. In DNA, the CDR3 is TGCAGTGCGGCAGGCCCGCGGGAGCAGTACTTC.

The J gene is TRBJ1-1, the V gene TRBV9, with no clear D. The ends were cut back, 0 bases at V and 6 bases at J, with 9 bases in the middle. This CDR3 is 13 amino acids long. CDR1 is SGDLS, CDR2 YYNGEE, per germline. CDR3 DNA sequence: TGTGCCAGCAGCGTAGGAGGTGTCGCTGAAGCTTTCTTT. Encoded protein: CASSVGGVAEAFF.

A single count supports this clonotype. The rearrangement uses TRBV12-3 or TRBV12-4 and TRBJ1-4; D unclear. The CDR3 is 13 residues long. V lost 8 bases, J lost 0 bases, and 7 bases lay in between. CDR3 sequence reads: CASQSPTNEKLFF. For the CDR3, the DNA is TGTGCCAGCCAAAGCCCAACTAATGAAAAACTGTTTTTT.

The chain employs TRBV20-1 and TRBJ1-5; a possible D gene is TRBD1 (5 bases). The CDR3 runs 14 residues. V lost 5 bases, J lost 5 bases, and 16 bases lay in between. Per germline, CDR1 DFQATT and CDR2 SNEGSKA (reference sequence). The CDR3 nucleotides are TGCAGTGCTCGAGCCCCGGGACCTGATCAGCCCCAGCATTTT. Translation: CSARAPGPDQPQHF.

The rearrangement joins TRBV29-1 to TRBJ1-5; D might be TRBD1 (5 bases). Trimming removed 7 bases at V and 4 bases at J, with 11 bases between. The CDR3 contains 12 residues. CDR1 and CDR2 from the germline V gene are SQVTM and ANQGSEA. The CDR3 sequence is CSAAGANQPQHF. The CDR3 nucleotides read TGCAGCGCGGCCGGGGCAAATCAGCCCCAGCATTTT.

The rearrangement uses TRBV11-3 and TRBJ2-2, with TRBD1 identical over 7 bases. From germline, CDR1 is SGHNT and CDR2 YENEEA. The CDR3 contains 15 residues. The ends lost 5 bases at V and 1 base at J; junction bases unmatched: 4. The DNA for the CDR3 is TGTGCCAGCAGCCTCAGGACAGGGAACACCGGGGAGCTGTTTTTT. This encodes CASSLRTGNTGELFF.

The chain carries TRBV30 and TRBJ2-1, with TRBD2 matching 15 bases. Germline CDR1 GTSNPN, CDR2 SVGIG (reference sequence). This CDR3 is 17 amino acids long. V lost 1 base to trimming and J lost 8 bases; unmatched junction nucleotides: 9. As DNA, the CDR3 is TGTGCCTGGAGTGCTGGACTAGCGGGGGGGCGGGTCTATGAGCAGTTCTTC. Translating it yields CAWSAGLAGGRVYEQFF.

The V and J genes are TRBV20-1 and TRBJ2-7; 9 nucleotides agree with TRBD1. From germline, CDR1 is DFQATT and CDR2 SNEGSKA (reference sequence). The V segment lost 6 bases and the J segment 3 bases; nucleotides outside the gene matches: 12. CDR3 length equals 15 residues. This CDR3 is CSARLTGTGFYEQYF. DNA of the CDR3: TGCAGTGCCCGACTAACCGGGACAGGGTTCTACGAGCAGTACTTC.

This clonotype was seen a single time. This chain uses TRBV25-1 with TRBJ2-2; D remains unclear. Germline V gene lookup returns CDR1 MGHDK and CDR2 SYGVNS. This CDR3 comprises 11 residues. V was shortened by 6 bases and J by 8 bases, with 7 bases between the two germline ends. The CDR3 spells CASRLRGELFF. CDR3 nucleotides: TGTGCCAGCAGATTACGAGGGGAGCTGTTTTTT.

This clonotype was seen only a few times. The chain uses TRBV9 and TRBJ2-5; 11 bases fit TRBD2. The trim removed 1 base at V and 5 bases at J, leaving 4 bases unmatched. Germline lookup yields CDR1 SGDLS and CDR2 YYNGEE. The CDR3 spans 15 residues. For the CDR3, the DNA is TGTGCCAGCAGCGTACTAGCGGGGGGCAGGGAGACCCAGTACTTC. Its protein is CASSVLAGGRETQYF.

The V and J genes are TRBV9 and TRBJ1-1; 8 bases agree with TRBD1. CDR1 SGDLS and CDR2 YYNGEE come from the germline V gene. V lost 3 bases, J lost 1 base, and 5 bases stayed unmatched. The CDR3 spans 15 residues. DNA of the CDR3: TGTGCCAGCAGCGCCACCGGGACAGGGAACACTGAAGCTTTCTTT. Encoded protein: CASSATGTGNTEAFF.

This chain's CDR3 is CSVEWDYGYTF. In DNA form, the CDR3 reads TGCAGCGTTGAGTGGGACTATGGCTACACCTTC. V and J are TRBV29-1 and TRBJ1-2, with D unclear. V dropped 3 bases and J dropped 3 bases, with 5 bases sitting between them. Germline V CDR1 and CDR2: SQVTM, ANQGSEA. CDR3 length equals 11 residues.

The genes are TRBV18 and TRBJ2-7; TRBD1 might be the D (5 bases). Trimming left V 4 bases short and J 3 bases short, with 7 bases between. CDR3 length: 12 residues. Germline CDR1 is KGHSH and CDR2 is LQKENI. The chain's CDR3 is CASSQTDYEQYF. The CDR3 DNA sequence: TGTGCCAGCTCACAGACAGACTACGAGCAGTACTTC.

The chain links TRBV12-3 or TRBV12-4 to TRBJ1-1; the D gene is possibly TRBD1 (6 bases). V lost 6 bases and J 0 bases, leaving 14 bases between the germline ends. The CDR3 totals 15 residues. The CDR3 nucleotides read TGTGCCAGCAGCCCTAGGGGGGAGGTGAACACTGAAGCTTTCTTT. As protein: CASSPRGEVNTEAFF.

This rearrangement joins TRBV30 to TRBJ1-2; 11 bases line up with TRBD1. The V and J ends lost 5 bases and 5 bases, in that order; junction bases with no gene match: 7. Germline V gene data show CDR1 as GTSNPN and CDR2 as SVGIG (reference sequence). The CDR3 contains 14 residues. CDR3 loop: CAWDPGQGGYGYTF. The CDR3 nucleotides read TGTGCCTGGGATCCGGGACAGGGGGGATATGGCTACACCTTC.

V is TRBV18 and J is TRBJ2-5; the match to TRBD2 covers 8 bases. J was trimmed by 1 base and V by 2 bases; bases with no gene match: 3. The CDR3 has 15 residues. Germline assignment: CDR1 KGHSH and CDR2 LQKENI. CDR3 loop: CASSPSAGGQETQYF. The CDR3, as DNA: TGTGCCAGCTCACCATCGGCGGGGGGCCAAGAGACCCAGTACTTC. Based on the CDR3 plus reference TRBV18 and TRBJ2-5, the full variable domain is NAGVMQNPRHLVRRRGQEARLRCSPMKGHSHVYWYRQLPEEGLKFMVYLQKENIIDESGMPKERFSAEFPKEGPSILRIQQVVRGDSAAYFCASSPSAGGQETQYFGPGTRLLVL.

The chain's CDR3 is CASSLAVGTGANYGYTF. The CDR3 bases are TGTGCCAGCAGCTTAGCGGTGGGGACAGGAGCTAACTATGGCTACACCTTC. The chain carries TRBV7-9 and TRBJ1-2; 8 bases align to TRBD1. The CDR3 runs 17 residues. The V segment lost 0 bases and the J segment 0 bases; nucleotides outside the gene matches: 6. The germline V gene has CDR1 SEHNR and CDR2 FQNEAQ (reference sequence).